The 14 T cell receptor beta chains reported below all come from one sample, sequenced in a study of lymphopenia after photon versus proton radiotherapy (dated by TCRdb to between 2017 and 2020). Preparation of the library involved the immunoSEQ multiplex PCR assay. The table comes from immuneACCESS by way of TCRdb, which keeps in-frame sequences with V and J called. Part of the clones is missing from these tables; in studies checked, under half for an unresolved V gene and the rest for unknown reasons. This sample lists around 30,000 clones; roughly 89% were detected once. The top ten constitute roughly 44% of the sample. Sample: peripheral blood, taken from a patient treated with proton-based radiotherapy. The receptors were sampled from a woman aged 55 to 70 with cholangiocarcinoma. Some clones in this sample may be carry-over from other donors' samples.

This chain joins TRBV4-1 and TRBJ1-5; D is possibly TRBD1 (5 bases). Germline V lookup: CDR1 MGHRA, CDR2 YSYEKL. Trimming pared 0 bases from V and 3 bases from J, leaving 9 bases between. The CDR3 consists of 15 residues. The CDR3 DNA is TGCGCCAGCAGCCAAGATTTCAGGGCCAATCAGCCCCAGCATTTT. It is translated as CASSQDFRANQPQHF.

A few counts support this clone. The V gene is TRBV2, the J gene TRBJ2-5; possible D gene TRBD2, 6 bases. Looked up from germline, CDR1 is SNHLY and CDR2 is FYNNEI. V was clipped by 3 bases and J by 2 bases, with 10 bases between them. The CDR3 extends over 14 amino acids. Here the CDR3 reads CASSDVAGQETQYF. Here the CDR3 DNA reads TGTGCCAGCAGTGATGTGGCGGGACAAGAGACCCAGTACTTC.

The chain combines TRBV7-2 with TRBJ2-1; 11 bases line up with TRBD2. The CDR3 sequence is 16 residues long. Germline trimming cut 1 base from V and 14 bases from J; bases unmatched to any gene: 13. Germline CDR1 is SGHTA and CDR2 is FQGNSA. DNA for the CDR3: TGTGCCAGCAGCTTAGAAGGGACTAGCGGAGGTTCATTGGAGTTCTTC. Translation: CASSLEGTSGGSLEFF.

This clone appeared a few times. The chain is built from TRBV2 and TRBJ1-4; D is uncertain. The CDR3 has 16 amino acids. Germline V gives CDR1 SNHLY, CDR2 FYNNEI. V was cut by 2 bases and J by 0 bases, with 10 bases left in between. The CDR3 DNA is TGTGCCAGCAGTGAAATGGTTCTAACAACTAATGAAAAACTGTTTTTT. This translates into CASSEMVLTTNEKLFF.

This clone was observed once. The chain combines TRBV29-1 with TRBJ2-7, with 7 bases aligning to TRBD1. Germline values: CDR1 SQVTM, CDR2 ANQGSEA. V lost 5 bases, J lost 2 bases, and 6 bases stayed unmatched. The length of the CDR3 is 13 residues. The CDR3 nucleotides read TGCAGCGTTATGGGACAGCAGACCTACGAGCAGTACTTC. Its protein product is CSVMGQQTYEQYF.

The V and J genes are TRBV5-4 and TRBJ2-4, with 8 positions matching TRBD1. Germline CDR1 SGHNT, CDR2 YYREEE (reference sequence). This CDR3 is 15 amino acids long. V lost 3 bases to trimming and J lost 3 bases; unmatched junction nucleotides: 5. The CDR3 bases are TGTGCCAGCAGCTCTTTGGGACAGGACAAAAACATTCAGTACTTC. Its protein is CASSSLGQDKNIQYF.

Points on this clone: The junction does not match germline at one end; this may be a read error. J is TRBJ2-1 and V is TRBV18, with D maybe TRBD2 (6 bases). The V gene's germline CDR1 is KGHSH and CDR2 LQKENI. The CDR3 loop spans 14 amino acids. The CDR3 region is CAGSPGGFYNEQFF. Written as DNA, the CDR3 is TGTGCCGGCTCACCCGGAGGGTTCTACAATGAGCAGTTCTTC.

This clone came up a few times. CDR3 nucleotide sequence: TGTGCCAGCAGCCAACGACAGTTTAATTCACCCCTCCACTTT. Translated: CASSQRQFNSPLHF. The gene calls are TRBV4-2 and TRBJ1-6, with a possible D match to TRBD1 (5 bases). The CDR3 runs to 14 residues. The V and J ends lost 2 bases and 6 bases respectively, with 8 bases between them. CDR1 is LGHNA, CDR2 YNFKEQ, per germline.

This CDR3 is CASSLWCSSQSRANVLTF. The CDR3 DNA is TGTGCCAGCAGCTTGTGGTGCAGCTCACAAAGTCGGGCCAACGTCCTGACTTTC. This chain connects TRBV7-4 to TRBJ2-6; D unclear. V lost 3 bases to trimming and J lost 5 bases, with 20 bases between them. The CDR3 extends over 18 amino acids. Germline CDR1 reads SGHVT; CDR2 reads SQSDAQ.

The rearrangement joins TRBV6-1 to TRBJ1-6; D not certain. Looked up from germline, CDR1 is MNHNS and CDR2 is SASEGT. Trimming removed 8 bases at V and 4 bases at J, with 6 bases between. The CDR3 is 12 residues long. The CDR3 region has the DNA TGTGCCAGCCTGTATTATAATTCACCCCTCCACTTT. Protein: CASLYYNSPLHF.

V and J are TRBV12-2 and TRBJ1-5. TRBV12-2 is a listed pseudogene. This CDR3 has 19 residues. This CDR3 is CASRSRTGTYGYSNQPQHF. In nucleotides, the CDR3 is TGTGCAAGTCGCTCCCGGACCGGGACTTACGGATATAGCAATCAGCCCCAGCATTTT.

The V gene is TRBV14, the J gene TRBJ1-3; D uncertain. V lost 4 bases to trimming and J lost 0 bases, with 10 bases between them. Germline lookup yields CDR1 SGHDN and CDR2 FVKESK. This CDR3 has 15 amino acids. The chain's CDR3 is CASSRLANSGNTIYF. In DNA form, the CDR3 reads TGTGCCAGCAGCCGATTAGCTAACTCTGGAAACACCATATATTTT.

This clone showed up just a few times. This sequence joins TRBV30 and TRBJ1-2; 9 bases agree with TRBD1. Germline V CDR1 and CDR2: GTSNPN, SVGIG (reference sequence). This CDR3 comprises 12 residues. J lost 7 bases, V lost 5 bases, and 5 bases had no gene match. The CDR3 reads CAWPGTGTGYTF. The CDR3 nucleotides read TGTGCCTGGCCTGGGACAGGGACTGGCTACACCTTC.

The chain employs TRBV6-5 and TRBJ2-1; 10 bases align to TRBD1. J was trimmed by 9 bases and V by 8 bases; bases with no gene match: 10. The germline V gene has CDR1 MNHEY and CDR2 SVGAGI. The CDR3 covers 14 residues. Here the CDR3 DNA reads TGTGCCAGCTCATCGACAGGGGGCGTCACTGAGCAGTTCTTC. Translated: CASSSTGGVTEQFF.